These 27 T cell receptor beta chains share one sample of origin, sequenced in a study of shared clonotypes between healthy human individuals. The protocol was immunoSEQ multiplex PCR, while the TCRdb copy is restricted to in-frame clones and leaves out a portion. The table has over a million clones, around 78% seen once. The sequenced sample consisted of memory CD4+ T cells from PBMCs. Subset reported: CD45RA-negative fraction. These receptors originate from a man between 18 and 29 years old in good health. Some clones in this sample may be carry-over from other donors' samples.

The chain joins TRBV7-9 to TRBJ1-5, with a tentative D call TRBD1 (6 bases). The CDR3 loop spans 13 amino acids. V dropped 5 bases and J dropped 10 bases, with 15 bases sitting between them. The germline CDR1 and CDR2 sequences are SEHNR and FQNEAQ (reference sequence). Written as DNA, the CDR3 is TGTGCCAGCAGCCCCCAAGGGGGGGCCCCCCAGCATTTT. As protein: CASSPQGGAPQHF.

The rearrangement uses TRBV6-5 and TRBJ1-1; the D is unclear. The CDR3 has 12 amino acids. Trimming pared 4 bases from V and 4 bases from J, leaving 7 bases between. Per the germline V gene, CDR1 is MNHEY and CDR2 is SVGAGI. The CDR3 reads CASSLAGTEAFF. The CDR3 bases are TGTGCCAGCAGTTTAGCGGGCACTGAAGCTTTCTTT.

CDR3 nucleotide sequence: TGCAGCGTGGGCGCCCACACAGATACGCAGTATTTT. Protein sequence: CSVGAHTDTQYF. The chain employs TRBV29-1 and TRBJ2-3; D is uncertain. Per the germline V gene, CDR1 is SQVTM and CDR2 is ANQGSEA. The CDR3 has 12 amino acids. The V gene lost 6 bases and the J gene lost 2 bases, with 9 bases spanning the gap.

The genes are TRBV2 and TRBJ2-7; the D is unclear. Trimming stripped 6 bases from V and 2 bases from J, with 14 bases between. The CDR3 runs 14 residues. In germline, CDR1 is SNHLY, CDR2 FYNNEI. Written as DNA, the CDR3 is TGTGCCAGCAGGAGTAGTTCGTTCACCTACGAGCAGTACTTC. This codes for CASRSSSFTYEQYF. Looking up the rest from reference TRBV2 and TRBJ2-7 gives the full variable domain: EPEVTQTPSHQVTQMGQEVILRCVPISNHLYFYWYRQILGQKVEFLVSFYNNEISEKSEIFDDQFSVERPDGSNFTLKIRSTKLEDSAMYFCASRSSSFTYEQYFGPGTRLTVT.

In this sample, this clone turned up a few times. The chain recombines TRBV5-1 with TRBJ1-2, with no clear D. The CDR3 sequence is 11 residues long. The germline CDR1 and CDR2 sequences are SGHRS and YFSETQ. V was shortened by 4 bases and J by 8 bases, with 9 bases between the two germline ends. DNA of the CDR3: TGCGCCAGCAGCCAGGACCGCGGCTACACCTTC. Residues: CASSQDRGYTF.

J is TRBJ1-1 and V is TRBV11-2, with no clear D. The CDR3 extends over 14 amino acids. The V end was cut by 5 bases, the J end by 1 base, with 11 bases between. Germline V CDR1 and CDR2: SGHAT, FQNNGV. The CDR3 DNA reads as TGTGCCAGCAGCCCCGAGAGGGCGAACACTGAAGCTTTCTTT. As protein: CASSPERANTEAFF.

In regard to this clone: In the same sample, other DNA sequences code for this CDR3. The V gene is TRBV20-1, the J gene TRBJ2-3; D call uncertain. V lost 4 bases to trimming and J lost 5 bases, with 4 bases between them. This CDR3 has 10 amino acids. In germline, CDR1 is DFQATT, CDR2 SNEGSKA (reference sequence). The CDR3 loop is CSATEDTQYF. DNA of the CDR3: TGCAGTGCTACGGAAGATACGCAGTATTTT.

The genes are TRBV28 and TRBJ1-5, with D unclear. V lost 5 bases to trimming and J lost 0 bases, with 11 bases between them. This CDR3 comprises 15 residues. Per the germline V gene, CDR1 is MDHEN and CDR2 is SYDVKM. Here the CDR3 reads CASSRPGLSNQPQHF. The CDR3 coding sequence is TGTGCCAGCAGTAGACCGGGCCTTAGCAATCAGCCCCAGCATTTT.

The genes are TRBV11-2 and TRBJ2-1; no firm D call. Looked up from germline, CDR1 is SGHAT and CDR2 is FQNNGV. Trimming took off 5 bases at V and 7 bases at J, with 15 bases between the two ends. This CDR3 region has 14 residues. CDR3 loop: CASSLSFLDNEQFF. The CDR3 DNA reads TGTGCCAGCAGCCTCAGCTTCCTTGATAATGAGCAGTTCTTC.

CDR3 protein: CASSSNIQANQPQHF. In DNA form, the CDR3 reads TGTGCCAGCAGCTCTAATATACAGGCCAATCAGCCCCAGCATTTT. The genes are TRBV7-9 and TRBJ1-5; the D gene is possibly TRBD1 (5 bases). From germline, CDR1 is SEHNR and CDR2 FQNEAQ (reference sequence). The CDR3 is 15 amino acids. Trimming cost V 4 bases and J 3 bases, with 13 bases left between them.

J is TRBJ2-5 and V is TRBV6-5; D not resolved. The germline CDR1 and CDR2 sequences are MNHEY and SVGAGI. There are 12 residues in the CDR3. Trimming left V 7 bases short and J 1 base short, with 7 bases between. The CDR3 region is CASTNRQETQYF. As DNA, the CDR3 is TGTGCCAGCACGAATCGCCAAGAGACCCAGTACTTC.

This clone was picked up many times. The chain couples TRBV5-1 to TRBJ2-7, with 8 bases that match TRBD1. V was pared by 3 bases and J by 3 bases, with 11 bases of the junction left unmatched. Looked up from germline, CDR1 is SGHRS and CDR2 is YFSETQ. The CDR3 runs 16 residues. The chain's CDR3 is CASSSVGTGINYEQYF. CDR3 DNA: TGCGCCAGCAGCTCCGTCGGGACAGGTATAAACTACGAGCAGTACTTC.

J is TRBJ2-3 and V is TRBV7-9; a weak D match, TRBD2 (6 bases). Trimming stripped 1 base from V and 5 bases from J, with 16 bases between. Germline V gene lookup returns CDR1 SEHNR and CDR2 FQNEAQ (reference sequence). The CDR3 extends over 16 amino acids. The CDR3 DNA reads as TGTGCCAGCAGCTTAGGTCTAGCGATCGAGGTAGATACGCAGTATTTT. It codes for CASSLGLAIEVDTQYF.

This clone has more than one count but fewer than ten. The chain joins TRBV5-1 to TRBJ2-7; 8 positions match TRBD1. There are 13 residues in the CDR3. V was clipped by 4 bases and J by 4 bases; unmatched bases: 4. Germline lookup yields CDR1 SGHRS and CDR2 YFSETQ. The CDR3 nucleotides read TGCGCCAGCAGCGCGCGGACAGGGTACGAGCAGTACTTC. This sequence encodes CASSARTGYEQYF. The whole variable domain, remainder taken from reference TRBV5-1 and TRBJ2-7, is KAGVTQTPRYLIKTRGQQVTLSCSPISGHRSVSWYQQTPGQGLQFLFEYFSETQRNKGNFPGRFSGRQFSNSRSEMNVSTLELGDSALYLCASSARTGYEQYFGPGTRLTVT.

The rearrangement links TRBV5-4 to TRBJ2-2, with 10 bases aligning to TRBD1. V was clipped by 1 base and J by 13 bases; unmatched bases: 13. CDR1 is SGHNT and CDR2 is YYREEE in the germline V gene (reference sequence). This CDR3 is built from 16 residues. Written as DNA, the CDR3 is TGTGCCAGCAGCTTGCCAAACAGACAGGGGGCGGAAGGGCTGTTTTTT. This gives the protein CASSLPNRQGAEGLFF.

V and J are TRBV28 and TRBJ1-1; perhaps TRBD1 as D (6 bases). Trimming removed 8 bases at V and 1 base at J, with 17 bases between. The V gene's germline CDR1 is MDHEN and CDR2 SYDVKM. This CDR3 region has 15 residues. The CDR3 DNA is TGTGCCAGCTCAGGGTCTCGGACAGAGAACACTGAAGCTTTCTTT. Its protein is CASSGSRTENTEAFF.

J is TRBJ1-2 and V is TRBV5-1, with 9 nucleotides matching TRBD1. V shed 4 bases and J 8 bases; nucleotides not matched to a gene: 15. This CDR3 has 16 amino acids. In germline, CDR1 is SGHRS, CDR2 YFSETQ. The CDR3 bases are TGCGCCAGCAGCGGCCGGACAGGGGTCTCCCCGGAAGGCTACACCTTC. The encoded protein is CASSGRTGVSPEGYTF.

Comments on this clone: Sequence at one end of the junction differs from germline and may be a read error. The chain combines TRBV28 with TRBJ2-7; the D is unclear. Per the germline V gene, CDR1 is MDHEN and CDR2 is SYDVKM. The CDR3 is 12 residues long. The CDR3 nucleotides read TGTGCCAGCAGCTCTTTCGGGTTTGAGCTGTACTTC. Translating gives CASSSFGFELYF. Variable domain in full (rest from reference TRBV28 and TRBJ2-7): DVKVTQSSRYLVKRTGEKVFLECVQDMDHENMFWYRQDPGLGLRLIYFSYDVKMKEKGDIPEGYSVSREKKERFSLILESASTNQTSMYLCASSSFGFELYFGPGTRLTVT.

The CDR3 region is CASSSLLNGQGQRNQPQHF. CDR3 nucleotides: TGTGCCAGCAGTTCTCTCCTCAACGGACAGGGCCAACGCAATCAGCCCCAGCATTTT. V usage is TRBV28 and J usage is TRBJ1-5; 8 bases are a match to TRBD1. V gave up 4 bases and J gave up 2 bases; unmatched junction bases: 16. This CDR3 is built from 19 residues. Per the germline V gene, CDR1 is MDHEN and CDR2 is SYDVKM.

V gene TRBV11-3 combines with J gene TRBJ2-3; a possible D gene is TRBD1 (5 bases). CDR3 length: 16 residues. V lost 4 bases to trimming and J lost 3 bases, with 17 bases between them. Germline CDR1 and CDR2: SGHNT and YENEEA. The CDR3 loop is CASSSRWGTETDTQYF. The CDR3 nucleotides read TGTGCCAGCAGCTCCAGGTGGGGCACAGAGACAGATACGCAGTATTTT.

The sample holds a few counts of this clone. The J gene is TRBJ2-5, the V gene TRBV28; 12 positions match TRBD2. V lost 5 bases and J lost 0; bases outside the gene matches: 4. The CDR3 covers 16 residues. Germline V gene data show CDR1 as MDHEN and CDR2 as SYDVKM. CDR3 DNA sequence: TGTGCCAGCAGTCCAGGGACTAGCGGGTACCAAGAGACCCAGTACTTC. Its protein is CASSPGTSGYQETQYF.

This chain joins TRBV9 and TRBJ2-1; D is perhaps TRBD1 (5 bases). There are 13 residues in the CDR3. Germline loops: CDR1 SGDLS, CDR2 YYNGEE. With 6 bases removed from V and 4 bases from J, the gap between germline ends came to 11 bases. The chain's CDR3 is CASIPGAYNEQFF. For the CDR3, the DNA is TGTGCCAGCATACCTGGGGCTTACAATGAGCAGTTCTTC.

This clone was detected a few times. V and J are TRBV2 and TRBJ2-2, with a tentative D call TRBD1 (5 bases). The CDR3 spans 12 residues. Trimming stripped 10 bases from V and 3 bases from J, with 9 bases between. Germline loops: CDR1 SNHLY, CDR2 FYNNEI. CDR3 amino acids: CATSTDTGELFF. In DNA, the CDR3 is TGTGCCACCTCGACAGACACCGGGGAGCTGTTTTTT.

The V call is TRBV4-2, the J call TRBJ2-1, with 11 bases fitting TRBD2. V lost 0 bases, J lost 9 bases, and 10 bases stayed unmatched. CDR1 LGHNA and CDR2 YNFKEQ come from the germline V gene. The CDR3 loop spans 17 amino acids. The CDR3 is CASSQDGGLAGGGEQFF. In DNA, the CDR3 is TGTGCCAGCAGCCAAGACGGGGGGCTAGCGGGAGGCGGTGAGCAGTTCTTC.

The J gene is TRBJ2-7, the V gene TRBV27, with a weak D call TRBD1 (6 bases). The germline V gene has CDR1 MNHEY and CDR2 SMNVEV (reference sequence). CDR3 length equals 12 residues. Deletions cut 9 bases from V and 3 bases from J, with 12 bases between. Here the CDR3 reads CASGQSHYEQYF. In DNA, the CDR3 is TGTGCCAGTGGACAGTCACACTACGAGCAGTACTTC.

Concerning this clone: At one boundary the junction diverges from the germline segment, which might be a read error. The gene calls are TRBV19 and TRBJ1-1; 7 bases align to TRBD1. CDR3 length: 16 amino acids. Germline V lookup: CDR1 LNHDA, CDR2 SQIVND (reference sequence). The DNA of the CDR3 is TGTGCCAGTACAGACTTCTTGGGACAGATGAACTCTGAAGCTTTCTTT. It yields the protein CASTDFLGQMNSEAFF.

The genes are TRBV7-3 and TRBJ1-1; no definite D call. V lost 5 bases and J 0 bases, leaving 16 bases between the germline ends. This CDR3 has 16 amino acids. Germline-derived CDR1 and CDR2 are SGHTA and FQGTGA. The CDR3 reads CASSPRHGSLNTEAFF. The CDR3 DNA follows: TGTGCCAGCAGCCCACGTCATGGCAGCTTGAACACTGAAGCTTTCTTT.